A selection of T cell receptor beta chains follows, all from one sample in a study of OX40 agonist ivuxolimab in advanced cancers. Produced via immunoSEQ multiplex PCR; TCRdb's table is partial and in-frame only. The data contain about 83,000 clones, approximately 84% of them singletons. Source: CD4+ or CD8+ T cells sorted from blood, taken in a trial of the OX40 agonist ivuxolimab. The receptors derive from an adult with an advanced solid tumor such as melanoma, head and neck, liver or kidney cancer. The conserved cysteine and the conserved F or W are not part of the CDR3 here. Each record gives: V gene, CDR3 length, J gene, CDR3 protein.

v_call: TRBV29-1
cdr3_length: 13
j_call: TRBJ2-7
cdr3_aa: SVAPLAGGTYEQY

v_call: TRBV11-2
cdr3_length: 11
j_call: TRBJ2-5
cdr3_aa: ASSFGREETQY

v_call: TRBV4-1
cdr3_length: 17
j_call: TRBJ1-4
cdr3_aa: ASSQARDSLVQTNEKLF

v_call: TRBV9
cdr3_length: 14
j_call: TRBJ1-1
cdr3_aa: ASSPRPGGGGTEAF

v_call: TRBV7-9
cdr3_length: 13
j_call: TRBJ2-7
cdr3_aa: ASSARTVSTYEQY

v_call: TRBV30
cdr3_length: 14
j_call: TRBJ1-1
cdr3_aa: AWMGQGAQASTEAF

v_call: TRBV7-2
cdr3_length: 14
j_call: TRBJ1-1
cdr3_aa: ASSPWPGKENTEAF

v_call: TRBV7-9
cdr3_length: 13
j_call: TRBJ2-4
cdr3_aa: ASSFGLGKQNIQY

v_call: TRBV14
cdr3_length: 11
j_call: TRBJ1-1
cdr3_aa: ASSLGLNTEAF

v_call: TRBV6-6
cdr3_length: 11
j_call: TRBJ2-3
cdr3_aa: ASIGGGRDTQY

v_call: TRBV18
cdr3_length: 14
j_call: TRBJ2-6
cdr3_aa: ASSPGSSSGANVLT

v_call: TRBV27
cdr3_length: 11
j_call: TRBJ1-1
cdr3_aa: ASSFREATEAF

v_call: TRBV7-2
cdr3_length: 11
j_call: TRBJ2-7
cdr3_aa: ASSPGPSYEQY

v_call: TRBV5-1
cdr3_length: 11
j_call: TRBJ1-2
cdr3_aa: ASRETLTYGYT

v_call: TRBV30
cdr3_length: 10
j_call: TRBJ1-2
cdr3_aa: VLDRDNYGYT

v_call: TRBV6-5
cdr3_length: 13
j_call: TRBJ1-5
cdr3_aa: ASRRRDRENQPQH

v_call: TRBV6-6
cdr3_length: 12
j_call: TRBJ1-4
cdr3_aa: ASSSSDSNEKLF

v_call: TRBV30
cdr3_length: 10
j_call: TRBJ1-3
cdr3_aa: AWGSSGNTIY

v_call: TRBV6-6
cdr3_length: 13
j_call: TRBJ1-4
cdr3_aa: ASSLQGAANEKLF

v_call: TRBV6-1
cdr3_length: 10
j_call: TRBJ2-1
cdr3_aa: ASSETYPEQF